The next 4 T cell receptor beta chains were all read from a single sample in a study of graft-versus-host responses after intestinal transplantation. Using immunoSEQ multiplex PCR, the repertoire was profiled, and TCRdb retains in-frame clones only, with some absent. The table shows over 80,000 clones, with 86% occurring only once. The sequenced sample was PBMCs, obtained 255 days after intestinal transplant. Receptors originate from a human patient who received an intestinal transplant, so some T cells may come from the graft donor.

The V gene is TRBV6-5, the J gene TRBJ1-2; 8 nucleotides line up with TRBD1. V lost 7 bases to trimming and J lost 3 bases; unmatched junction nucleotides: 7. Germline V gene lookup returns CDR1 MNHEY and CDR2 SVGAGI. The CDR3 totals 14 residues. The CDR3 DNA sequence: TGTGCCAGCACCCTAGACAGGGGCCACTATGGCTACACCTTC. Amino acids: CASTLDRGHYGYTF.

This rearrangement joins TRBV7-8 to TRBJ2-7; D is unclear. V was clipped by 1 base and J by 6 bases, with 13 bases between them. The length of the CDR3 is 14 residues. Germline-derived CDR1 and CDR2 are SGHVS and FQNEAQ. The CDR3 nucleotides are TGTGCCAGCAGCTTAGTCGATCCCTCGGGCGAGCAGTACTTC. This translates into CASSLVDPSGEQYF. The full variable domain, with the rest looked up from reference TRBV7-8 and TRBJ2-7, is GAGVSQSPRYKVAKRGQDVALRCDPISGHVSLFWYQQALGQGPEFLTYFQNEAQLDKSGLPSDRFFAERPEGSVSTLKIQRTQQEDSAVYLCASSLVDPSGEQYFGPGTRLTVT.

J is TRBJ2-1 and V is TRBV27; tentative D call: TRBD1 (6 bases). Germline CDR1 and CDR2: MNHEY and SMNVEV (reference sequence). Trimming took 4 bases from V and 9 from J, leaving 10 bases between them. The CDR3 is 12 amino acids. CDR3 DNA sequence: TGTGCCAGCAGTTATCTAGGGGGTGAGCAGTTCTTC. Its translation: CASSYLGGEQFF.

V is TRBV28 and J is TRBJ2-6, with D uncertain. Germline CDR1 reads MDHEN; CDR2 reads SYDVKM. The CDR3 is 16 residues long. Trimming took off 6 bases at V and 0 bases at J, with 12 bases between the two ends. The CDR3 DNA follows: TGTGCCAGCAGCTTCCCAGCTGGCTCTGGGGCCAACGTCCTGACTTTC. Protein: CASSFPAGSGANVLTF. Together with reference TRBV28 and TRBJ2-6, the CDR3 gives the full variable domain: DVKVTQSSRYLVKRTGEKVFLECVQDMDHENMFWYRQDPGLGLRLIYFSYDVKMKEKGDIPEGYSVSREKKERFSLILESASTNQTSMYLCASSFPAGSGANVLTFGAGSRLTVL.